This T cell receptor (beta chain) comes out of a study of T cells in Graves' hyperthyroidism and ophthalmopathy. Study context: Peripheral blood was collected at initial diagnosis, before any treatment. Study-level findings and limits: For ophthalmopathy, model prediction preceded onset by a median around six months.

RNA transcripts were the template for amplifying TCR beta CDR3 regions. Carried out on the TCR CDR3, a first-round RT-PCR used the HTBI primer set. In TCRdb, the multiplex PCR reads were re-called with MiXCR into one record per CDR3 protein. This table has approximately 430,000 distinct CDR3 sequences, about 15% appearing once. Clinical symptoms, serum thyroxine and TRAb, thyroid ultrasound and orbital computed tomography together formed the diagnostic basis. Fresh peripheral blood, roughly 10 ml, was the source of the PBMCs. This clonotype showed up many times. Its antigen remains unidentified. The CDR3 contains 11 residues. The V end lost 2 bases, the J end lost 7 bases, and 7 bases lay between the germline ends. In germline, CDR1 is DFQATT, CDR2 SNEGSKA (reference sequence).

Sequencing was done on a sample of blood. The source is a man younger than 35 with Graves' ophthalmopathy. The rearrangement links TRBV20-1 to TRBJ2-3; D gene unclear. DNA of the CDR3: TGCAGTGCTAGAAAAGGATATACGCAGTATTTT. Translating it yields CSARKGYTQYF.